This T cell receptor beta chain was profiled in a study of T-cell reconstitution after alpha-beta-depleted transplantation in children. Unique molecular identifiers tagged the TCRbeta library. TCRdb redid the calling of the PCR reads with MiXCR, one entry per CDR3 protein. The top ten hold over 2% of the sample, which has hundreds of thousands of distinct CDR3 sequences, 10% to 15% seen once. This clonotype was seen a handful of times. Sequenced here: PBMCs, mostly from graft donor cells, sampled 360 days after TCRalphabeta/CD19-depleted stem cell transplant. This clonotype was sampled from a male patient younger than 18 who had a stem cell transplant for acute myeloid leukemia, so the T cells may come from the graft donor.

CDR3 in amino acids: CASTPHGGLQETQYF. As DNA, the CDR3 is TGCGCCAGCACCCCGCATGGAGGGCTCCAAGAGACCCAGTACTTC. V usage is TRBV4-3 and J usage is TRBJ2-5; D might be TRBD2 (6 bases). Germline CDR1 reads LGHNA; CDR2 reads YSLEER. V shed 7 bases and J shed 1 base, with 16 bases lying between them. This CDR3 has 15 amino acids.